The 28 T cell receptor beta chains below were found in one sample sequenced in a study of blood T cells in healthy people across ages. Alongside a J-beta primer mix, a sample-barcoded 5' primer served in a second PCR lasting roughly 6 to 11 cycles. TCRdb re-called the 5' RACE reads with MiXCR, one entry per CDR3 protein. The sample holds roughly 1.9 million distinct CDR3 sequences; 30% to 40% are singletons and the top ten take 23%. Sequencing was carried out using blood. These receptors were taken from a human donor in good health.

The table lists this clonotype with a few counts. The genes are TRBV10-3 and TRBJ2-3; D uncertain. In germline, CDR1 is ENHRY, CDR2 SYGVKD. V lost 6 bases, J lost 2 bases, and 6 bases lay in between. The CDR3 length is 12 residues. CDR3: CAIRGDTDTQYF. DNA of the CDR3: TGTGCCATCAGGGGCGACACAGATACGCAGTATTTT.

The V and J genes are TRBV4-2 and TRBJ2-1; 7 nucleotides line up with TRBD2. The ends lost 0 bases at V and 6 bases at J; junction bases unmatched: 5. Germline lookup yields CDR1 LGHNA and CDR2 YNFKEQ. The CDR3 covers 15 residues. The DNA for the CDR3 is TGTGCCAGCAGCCAAGATCCGCTAGCGGTCAATGAGCAGTTCTTC. As protein: CASSQDPLAVNEQFF.

A few counts support this clonotype. The CDR3 region has the DNA TGTGCCAGCAGCTCCCATATCAGGGACACTGAAGCTTTCTTT. It yields the protein CASSSHIRDTEAFF. The V call is TRBV7-9, the J call TRBJ1-1; TRBD1 is a possible D gene (5 bases). Germline loops: CDR1 SEHNR, CDR2 FQNEAQ (reference sequence). The CDR3 has 14 residues. V gave up 4 bases and J gave up 3 bases, with 12 bases separating them.

This clonotype turned up a few times. The chain's CDR3 is CASSTGLAGGLYNEQFF. DNA of the CDR3: TGTGCCAGCAGCACGGGACTAGCGGGGGGGCTTTACAATGAGCAGTTCTTC. The rearrangement links TRBV7-2 to TRBJ2-1; the match to TRBD2 covers 16 bases. CDR1 is SGHTA, CDR2 FQGNSA, per germline. Losses at the gene ends were 5 bases for V and 4 bases for J; bases not matched to a gene: 5. The CDR3 runs 17 residues.

The chain couples TRBV28 to TRBJ2-5; TRBD2 aligns across 9 bases. CDR3 length: 17 residues. Trimming cost V 7 bases and J 5 bases; bases outside gene matches: 17. Germline V lookup: CDR1 MDHEN, CDR2 SYDVKM. In DNA, the CDR3 is TGTGCCAGCAACCCAAGTTGGGCGGGGGGGCCTAGGGAGACCCAGTACTTC. Translating gives CASNPSWAGGPRETQYF.

CDR3 nucleotides: TGTGCCAGCAGTGACTTGGGGGGGAGAACCTACAATGAGCAGTTCTTC. Protein sequence: CASSDLGGRTYNEQFF. The chain combines TRBV2 with TRBJ2-1, with 7 bases aligning to TRBD2. V lost 3 bases, J lost 2 bases, and 7 bases stayed unmatched. The CDR3 contains 16 residues. The germline gives CDR1 SNHLY, CDR2 FYNNEI.

In its sample, this clonotype was seen a few times. The rearrangement joins TRBV6-6 to TRBJ2-1; D unresolved. Trimming took 6 bases from V and 6 from J, leaving 9 bases between them. This CDR3 region has 12 residues. Germline assignment: CDR1 MNHNY and CDR2 SVGAGI (reference sequence). CDR3 protein: CASSSVVNEQFF. The CDR3 nucleotides are TGTGCCAGCAGCTCCGTGGTCAATGAGCAGTTCTTC.

On this clonotype itself: Sequence at one end of the junction differs from germline and may be a read error. V usage is TRBV5-5 and J usage is TRBJ1-4, with TRBD1 matching 11 bases. The CDR3 sequence is 16 residues long. Germline CDR1 SGHKS, CDR2 YYEKEE (reference sequence). CDR3 sequence (DNA): TGTGTCAGCAGCTTGGTGGGACAGGGGGAGGTTGAAAAACTGTTTTTT. Translating it yields CVSSLVGQGEVEKLFF. Looking up the rest from reference TRBV5-5 and TRBJ1-4 gives the full variable domain: DAGVTQSPTHLIKTRGQQVTLRCSPISGHKSVSWYQQVLGQGPQFIFQYYEKEERGRGNFPDRFSARQFPNYSSELNVNALLLGDSALYLCVSSLVGQGEVEKLFFGSGTQLSVL.

The rearrangement links TRBV12-3 or TRBV12-4 to TRBJ1-4; D gene uncertain. Trimming stripped 1 base from V and 8 bases from J, with 5 bases between. The CDR3 consists of 12 residues. The chain's CDR3 is CASSLESEKLFF. As DNA, the CDR3 is TGTGCCAGCAGTTTAGAATCAGAAAAACTGTTTTTT.

The chain links TRBV10-3 to TRBJ2-5; 12 nucleotides agree with TRBD2. TRBJ2-7 matches the DNA end more closely, so the J call is doubtful. The CDR3 spans 14 residues. The germline CDR1 and CDR2 sequences are ENHRY and SYGVKD. The CDR3 loop is CAIASGGGYLEQYF. CDR3 coding DNA: TGTGCCATTGCTAGCGGGGGGGGCTATCTCGAGCAGTACTTC.

This clonotype was counted a single time. The CDR3 nucleotides read TGTGCCAGCAGCTTCGAAACAGACGGCTTAGCGGTAATATCCTACGAGCAGTACTTC. Its protein product is CASSFETDGLAVISYEQYF. The chain has TRBV5-5 and TRBJ2-7; D might be TRBD2 (6 bases). This CDR3 is 19 amino acids long. The V and J ends lost 2 bases and 1 base respectively, with 25 bases between them. The germline V gene has CDR1 SGHKS and CDR2 YYEKEE (reference sequence).

A few counts support this clonotype. CDR3 nucleotide sequence: TGTGCCAGCAGAAGCGACAGGCACTACGAGCAGTACTTC. Translating gives CASRSDRHYEQYF. The chain joins TRBV2 to TRBJ2-7, with D tentatively TRBD1 (6 bases). V was shortened by 6 bases and J by 3 bases, with 12 bases between the two germline ends. This CDR3 comprises 13 residues. Germline loops: CDR1 SNHLY, CDR2 FYNNEI.

The rearrangement links TRBV20-1 to TRBJ2-3; D is ambiguous. Germline values: CDR1 DFQATT, CDR2 SNEGSKA (reference sequence). The CDR3 loop spans 13 amino acids. Trimming removed 1 base from V and 5 bases from J, with 10 bases in between. This chain's CDR3 is CSARVQSGDTQYF. CDR3 nucleotides: TGCAGTGCTAGAGTCCAGTCGGGAGATACGCAGTATTTT.

For the CDR3, the DNA is TGTGCCAGCAGCTTAGCTCCGGGACACAACCTAATCTACGAGCAGTACTTC. Translation: CASSLAPGHNLIYEQYF. The V gene is TRBV7-9, the J gene TRBJ2-7; the D gene is possibly TRBD1 (6 bases). Trimming removed 0 bases at V and 3 bases at J, with 18 bases between. Germline values: CDR1 SEHNR, CDR2 FQNEAQ (reference sequence). This CDR3 contains 17 residues.

This rearrangement joins TRBV12-3 or TRBV12-4 to TRBJ2-5; D might be TRBD1 or TRBD2, each matching 7 bases. The assigned J gene may be wrong: the sequence end matches TRBJ2-7 better. CDR3 size: 16 residues. CDR3 sequence: CASSSLDRDYSYEQYF. Written as DNA, the CDR3 is TGTGCCAGCAGCTCTCTAGACAGGGACTACTCCTACGAGCAGTACTTC.

Only a few counts were recorded for this clonotype. This chain joins TRBV6-1 and TRBJ1-2, with D unclear. CDR1 MNHNS and CDR2 SASEGT come from the germline V gene. The CDR3 extends over 17 amino acids. Trimming stripped 7 bases from V and 2 bases from J, with 23 bases between. The CDR3 nucleotides read TGTGCCAGCAAAGAGACACACATGACGGGTGACAACTATGGCTACACCTTC. Protein: CASKETHMTGDNYGYTF.

The chain combines TRBV7-6 with TRBJ1-2; TRBD1 might be the D (6 bases). Trimming left V 5 bases short and J 3 bases short, with 16 bases between. Germline loops: CDR1 SGHVS, CDR2 FNYEAQ. The CDR3 is 15 amino acids. This CDR3 reads CASSASDRPDYGYTF. As DNA, the CDR3 is TGTGCCAGCAGCGCTAGCGACAGGCCGGACTATGGCTACACCTTC.

This clonotype showed up just a few times. V usage is TRBV10-3 and J usage is TRBJ2-1, with TRBD1 matching 7 bases. The CDR3 runs 15 residues. The J segment lost 4 bases and the V segment lost 8 bases, leaving 11 bases of the junction unmatched. Germline V CDR1 and CDR2: ENHRY, SYGVKD. CDR3 sequence reads: CAIRRGQASYNEQFF. The CDR3 DNA reads TGTGCCATCCGACGAGGACAGGCCAGTTACAATGAGCAGTTCTTC.

The chain recombines TRBV12-5 with TRBJ2-2; D ambiguous. Germline V gene sequence: CDR1 LGHNT, CDR2 FRNRAP. Trimming cost V 3 bases and J 6 bases, with 17 bases left between them. The CDR3 totals 16 residues. This CDR3 reads CASGFLHEALAGELFF. Here the CDR3 DNA reads TGTGCTAGTGGTTTTCTGCATGAGGCCCTGGCCGGGGAGCTGTTTTTT. The complete variable domain, with remaining parts taken from reference TRBV12-5 and TRBJ2-2, reads DARVTQTPRHKVTEMGQEVTMRCQPILGHNTVFWYRQTMMQGLELLAYFRNRAPLDDSGMPKDRFSAEMPDATLATLKIQPSEPRDSAVYFCASGFLHEALAGELFFGEGSRLTVL.

This clonotype was seen only a few times. The chain combines TRBV2 with TRBJ2-5; no reliable D call. Gene TRBJ2-7 matches the end of the DNA better, so the J call may be wrong. CDR1 is SNHLY and CDR2 is FYNNEI in the germline V gene. The CDR3 sequence is 14 residues long. The CDR3 DNA reads as TGTGCCAGCAGTGACTATGTAGGGTACTACGAGCAGTACTTC. Protein sequence: CASSDYVGYYEQYF.

This sequence joins TRBV5-6 and TRBJ2-7, with TRBD2 as a possible D gene (6 bases). CDR1 is SGHDT, CDR2 YYEEEE, per germline. CDR3 length equals 14 residues. Between the trimmed V and J ends, which lost 4 bases and 0 bases, there was a span of 11 bases. CDR3 nucleotides: TGTGCCAGCAGCCCGGGACTCAGCTCCTACGAGCAGTACTTC. This gives the protein CASSPGLSSYEQYF.

The V call is TRBV6-2 or TRBV6-3, the J call TRBJ2-7; TRBD2 matches at 7 bases. Germline lookup yields CDR1 MNHEY and CDR2 SVGEGT. J lost 2 bases, V lost 6 bases, and 7 bases had no gene match. This CDR3 contains 14 residues. The CDR3 spells CASSVAGPPYEQYF. The CDR3 coding sequence is TGTGCCAGCAGCGTAGCGGGCCCGCCCTACGAGCAGTACTTC.

This clonotype has just a few counts. The chain couples TRBV20-1 to TRBJ2-1; D ambiguous. V gave up 6 bases and J gave up 6 bases, with 9 bases separating them. Per the germline V gene, CDR1 is DFQATT and CDR2 is SNEGSKA (reference sequence). The length of the CDR3 is 11 residues. This CDR3 is CSATRFNEQFF. The CDR3 bases are TGCAGTGCCACAAGGTTCAATGAGCAGTTCTTC.

The chain carries TRBV7-2 and TRBJ2-1; 7 bases agree with TRBD2. V gave up 5 bases and J gave up 4 bases; unmatched junction bases: 11. The CDR3 runs to 16 residues. From germline, CDR1 is SGHTA and CDR2 FQGNSA. CDR3 sequence: CASSPNGVGGYNEQFF. CDR3 nucleotide sequence: TGTGCCAGCAGCCCGAATGGGGTGGGGGGGTACAATGAGCAGTTCTTC. Variable domain in full (rest from reference TRBV7-2 and TRBJ2-1): GAGVSQSPSNKVTEKGKDVELRCDPISGHTALYWYRQSLGQGLEFLIYFQGNSAPDKSGLPSDRFSAERTGGSVSTLTIQRTQQEDSAVYLCASSPNGVGGYNEQFFGPGTRLTVL.

V is TRBV19 and J is TRBJ2-1; possibly TRBD2 for D (5 bases). Germline CDR1 is LNHDA and CDR2 is SQIVND (reference sequence). The CDR3 spans 15 residues. Trimming left V 7 bases short and J 2 bases short, with 15 bases between. The CDR3 nucleotides read TGTGCCAGTACCCCGGTTGGGAGAACCTACAATGAGCAGTTCTTC. Translating it yields CASTPVGRTYNEQFF. Full variable domain (outside the CDR3, taken from reference TRBV19 and TRBJ2-1): DGGITQSPKYLFRKEGQNVTLSCEQNLNHDAMYWYRQDPGQGLRLIYYSQIVNDFQKGDIAEGYSVSREKKESFPLTVTSAQKNPTAFYLCASTPVGRTYNEQFFGPGTRLTVL.

There are a few counts of this clonotype. One end of the junction varies from germline; a read error may be responsible. The genes are TRBV5-1 and TRBJ1-2; D gene ambiguous. CDR3 size: 13 residues. Per the germline V gene, CDR1 is SGHRS and CDR2 is YFSETQ. CDR3 protein: CAGSPDGGYGYTF. For the CDR3, the DNA is TGCGCCGGCAGCCCGGACGGCGGCTATGGCTACACCTTC.

This clonotype occurred a few times. The chain combines TRBV24-1 with TRBJ2-1; no clear D gene. The CDR3 has 11 residues. Germline CDR1 and CDR2: KGHDR and SFDVKD. V was cut by 8 bases and J by 9 bases, with 10 bases left in between. The CDR3 bases are TGTGCCACCACTCGAGAAGGTGAGCAGTTCTTC. Translated, it gives CATTREGEQFF.

This chain links TRBV5-1 with TRBJ2-1; 7 positions match TRBD2. After removal of 0 bases from V and 5 bases from J, the junction contained 5 bases not matched to a gene. The CDR3 loop spans 15 amino acids. Germline V gene sequence: CDR1 SGHRS, CDR2 YFSETQ. The DNA for the CDR3 is TGCGCCAGCAGCTTGGGACTAGCCCGCGACAATGAGCAGTTCTTC. Translating it yields CASSLGLARDNEQFF.